The 22 T cell receptor beta chains below come from one sample, sequenced in a study of beta chain features in type 1 diabetes. Expressed TCRB transcripts were sequenced because the entire RNA isolate underwent reverse transcription. The repertoire was sequenced with immunoSEQ multiplex PCR; TCRdb's copy has only in-frame clones and lacks some. Here the sample spans 150,000 or so clones, 7.5% to 9.5% being singletons. Input material: central memory CD4+ T cells from blood. Source of these receptors: a woman younger than 35 in good health.

This clone appeared a few times. This chain joins TRBV30 and TRBJ2-1; 7 bases align to TRBD1. The germline V gene has CDR1 GTSNPN and CDR2 SVGIG (reference sequence). Trimming at V came to 5 bases and at J to 15 bases, leaving 19 bases not matched to a gene. This CDR3 region has 14 residues. The CDR3 coding sequence is TGTGCCTGGGCTTCCACAGGGGACAAAGGAATTCGGTTCTTC. This translates into CAWASTGDKGIRFF.

This clone was counted between two and nine times. V usage is TRBV4-1 and J usage is TRBJ2-1; 11 nucleotides align to TRBD1. Germline V gene sequence: CDR1 MGHRA, CDR2 YSYEKL. The length of the CDR3 is 21 residues. With V trimmed by 3 bases and J by 9 bases, 25 bases remained unmatched. The CDR3 nucleotides read TGCGCCAGCAGCCACCCATCGGGGACAGGGGGACTGAAGGGAACTCGCGGTGAGCAGTTCTTC. This sequence encodes CASSHPSGTGGLKGTRGEQFF.

The V call is TRBV7-7, the J call TRBJ2-2, with 7 positions matching TRBD2. Germline CDR1 and CDR2: SSHAT and FNYEAQ (reference sequence). The CDR3 loop spans 12 amino acids. The CDR3: CATAGDTGELFF. The CDR3 DNA is TGTGCTACCGCGGGGGACACCGGGGAGCTGTTTTTT.

This clone has just a few counts. This chain connects TRBV5-1 to TRBJ2-2; 8 bases align to TRBD2. The germline V gene has CDR1 SGHRS and CDR2 YFSETQ. This CDR3 has 15 residues. After removal of 3 bases from V and 7 bases from J, the junction contained 8 bases not matched to a gene. The CDR3: CASSSNAGGYGELFF. The CDR3 nucleotides read TGCGCCAGCAGCTCCAACGCGGGAGGATACGGGGAGCTGTTTTTT.

This sequence joins TRBV6-5 and TRBJ1-5; D might be TRBD1 (6 bases). V lost 5 bases and J lost 4, with 15 bases in between. CDR3 length equals 15 residues. Germline CDR1 MNHEY, CDR2 SVGAGI. The CDR3 sequence: CASSRQQGLNQPQHF. The CDR3 DNA is TGTGCCAGCAGTCGTCAACAGGGCCTTAATCAGCCCCAGCATTTT.

This sequence joins TRBV6-1 and TRBJ1-5; 8 bases fit TRBD1. The CDR3 totals 14 residues. The J segment lost 3 bases and the V segment lost 6 bases, leaving 4 bases of the junction unmatched. From germline, CDR1 is MNHNS and CDR2 SASEGT. Written as DNA, the CDR3 is TGTGCCAGCAGGCAGGGGGCCAACAATCAGCCCCAGCATTTT. It codes for CASRQGANNQPQHF.

This clone has more than one count but fewer than ten. The chain links TRBV4-3 to TRBJ1-4; TRBD1 might be the D (5 bases). The CDR3 covers 12 residues. Trimming took 1 base from V and 10 from J, leaving 7 bases between them. Germline V lookup: CDR1 LGHNA, CDR2 YSLEER. The CDR3 nucleotides are TGCGCCAGCAGCCAAGTTAGGGGAAAACTGTTTTTT. It yields the protein CASSQVRGKLFF.

J is TRBJ2-5 and V is TRBV5-8; perhaps TRBD1 as D (5 bases). The germline V gene has CDR1 SGHTS and CDR2 YDEGEE. The V end lost 4 bases, the J end lost 5 bases, and 21 bases lay between the germline ends. This CDR3 is built from 16 residues. CDR3 loop: CASSLLGQGGRETQYF. In DNA form, the CDR3 reads TGTGCCAGCAGCCTATTGGGGCAGGGTGGTCGGGAGACCCAGTACTTC.

This clone was seen a handful of times. This rearrangement joins TRBV5-1 to TRBJ2-5, with 10 bases that match TRBD1. V trimming: 5 bases; J trimming: 4 bases; junction bases outside the gene matches: 5. CDR3 length: 14 amino acids. Germline assignment: CDR1 SGHRS and CDR2 YFSETQ. The CDR3 spells CASSYRDRGETQYF. The CDR3 DNA reads TGCGCCAGCAGTTACCGGGACAGGGGAGAGACCCAGTACTTC.

This clone appeared a few times. This sequence joins TRBV5-6 and TRBJ2-7; maybe TRBD1 (6 bases). The CDR3 sequence is 13 residues long. CDR1 and CDR2 from the germline V gene are SGHDT and YYEEEE. V gave up 1 base and J gave up 7 bases, with 12 bases separating them. In DNA form, the CDR3 reads TGTGCCAGCAGCTTGAACATCCAGGGGGAGCAGTACTTC. This codes for CASSLNIQGEQYF.

This clone was observed a few times. V and J are TRBV5-6 and TRBJ2-7; no clear D gene. Between the trimmed V and J ends, which lost 4 bases and 7 bases, there was a span of 15 bases. The CDR3 runs 13 residues. CDR1 and CDR2 from the germline V gene are SGHDT and YYEEEE. The CDR3 DNA reads as TGTGCCAGCAGCCTACAGATCCCTGGGGAGCAGTACTTC. This codes for CASSLQIPGEQYF.

This clone has more than one count but fewer than ten. The rearrangement links TRBV4-2 to TRBJ1-6; D possibly corresponds to TRBD1 (5 bases). V was clipped by 3 bases and J by 8 bases, with 17 bases between them. The CDR3 has 16 amino acids. Looked up from germline, CDR1 is LGHNA and CDR2 is YNFKEQ. CDR3 protein: CASSQELGVGDSPLHF. Written as DNA, the CDR3 is TGTGCCAGCAGCCAGGAATTAGGGGTAGGGGATTCACCCCTCCACTTT.

The table lists this clone with many counts. The rearrangement joins TRBV28 to TRBJ1-6; D ambiguous. V was cut by 11 bases and J by 6 bases, with 14 bases left in between. This CDR3 comprises 13 residues. Germline-derived CDR1 and CDR2 are MDHEN and SYDVKM. In DNA, the CDR3 is TGTGCCCATGGGATGGCGGGTAATTCACCCCTCCACTTT. Its protein product is CAHGMAGNSPLHF.

This clone was detected only a few times. The chain links TRBV4-2 to TRBJ2-7; D perhaps matches TRBD1 (6 bases). Trimming shortened V by 0 bases and J by 5 bases, and 11 bases separated the two germline ends. The germline CDR1 and CDR2 sequences are LGHNA and YNFKEQ. The CDR3 has 14 residues. The CDR3 bases are TGTGCCAGCAGCCAAGATCTACAGGGTGACGAGCAGTACTTC. Amino acids: CASSQDLQGDEQYF.

V usage is TRBV6-5 and J usage is TRBJ2-5; D might be TRBD2 (6 bases). CDR1 is MNHEY and CDR2 is SVGAGI in the germline V gene. The CDR3 has 10 residues. The CDR3, as DNA: TGTGCTCCCCCTCGGAGGGCCCAGTACTTC. Translation gives CAPPRRAQYF.

As regards this clone: This specimen includes other DNA sequences encoding the same CDR3. The chain has TRBV5-1 and TRBJ2-5; a possible D gene is TRBD1 (5 bases). V shed 5 bases and J shed 2 bases, with 7 bases lying between them. The V gene's germline CDR1 is SGHRS and CDR2 YFSETQ. There are 12 residues in the CDR3. CDR3 sequence: CASRQGQETQYF. The CDR3 DNA reads TGCGCCAGCAGGCAGGGACAAGAGACCCAGTACTTC.

This clone showed up just a few times. The chain uses TRBV11-3 and TRBJ2-1; D remains ambiguous. The V gene's germline CDR1 is SGHNT and CDR2 YENEEA. This CDR3 contains 14 residues. The V gene lost 5 bases and the J gene lost 1 base, with 9 bases spanning the gap. The CDR3 sequence is CASSPRPSYNEQFF. As DNA, the CDR3 is TGTGCCAGCAGCCCGCGCCCTTCCTACAATGAGCAGTTCTTC.

The table lists this clone with a few counts. The chain is built from TRBV2 and TRBJ1-5, with 10 bases lining up with TRBD1. CDR3 length: 15 residues. With 1 base clipped from V and 6 bases from J, the junction kept 3 bases outside the gene matches. Germline V gives CDR1 SNHLY, CDR2 FYNNEI. The CDR3 sequence is CASSEVRQGAQPQHF. In DNA, the CDR3 is TGTGCCAGCAGTGAAGTTAGACAGGGGGCTCAGCCCCAGCATTTT.

The V gene is TRBV2, the J gene TRBJ2-7, with D uncertain. V was clipped by 7 bases and J by 6 bases, with 16 bases between them. Looked up from germline, CDR1 is SNHLY and CDR2 is FYNNEI. This CDR3 is built from 13 residues. Here the CDR3 reads CASKSTFLGEQYF. The CDR3 DNA reads TGTGCCAGCAAGTCCACGTTTCTAGGCGAGCAGTACTTC.

This chain links TRBV2 with TRBJ2-1; 8 nucleotides align to TRBD2. Looked up from germline, CDR1 is SNHLY and CDR2 is FYNNEI. The V and J ends lost 6 bases and 7 bases, in that order; junction bases with no gene match: 14. The length of the CDR3 is 16 residues. The CDR3 nucleotides read TGTGCCAGCAGGGGGAAGGGACTAGTCTCGGCTAATGAGCAGTTCTTC. It translates to CASRGKGLVSANEQFF.

The chain joins TRBV6-5 to TRBJ2-2; maybe TRBD2 (7 bases). The CDR3 consists of 14 residues. Trimming took off 11 bases at V and 4 bases at J, with 17 bases between the two ends. From germline, CDR1 is MNHEY and CDR2 SVGAGI. The CDR3 loop is CAVRGGGATGELFF. CDR3 bases: TGTGCCGTCCGGGGAGGGGGGGCCACCGGGGAGCTGTTTTTT.

This rearrangement joins TRBV5-1 to TRBJ2-5; D is perhaps TRBD1 (6 bases). This CDR3 is built from 15 residues. Looked up from germline, CDR1 is SGHRS and CDR2 is YFSETQ. Trimming cost V 4 bases and J 5 bases, with 18 bases left between them. The CDR3 here is CASSTSTGPVETQYF. The CDR3 DNA is TGCGCCAGCAGCACCTCGACAGGCCCCGTTGAGACCCAGTACTTC. The entire variable domain, with the rest obtained from reference TRBV5-1 and TRBJ2-5, is as follows: KAGVTQTPRYLIKTRGQQVTLSCSPISGHRSVSWYQQTPGQGLQFLFEYFSETQRNKGNFPGRFSGRQFSNSRSEMNVSTLELGDSALYLCASSTSTGPVETQYFGPGTRLLVL.